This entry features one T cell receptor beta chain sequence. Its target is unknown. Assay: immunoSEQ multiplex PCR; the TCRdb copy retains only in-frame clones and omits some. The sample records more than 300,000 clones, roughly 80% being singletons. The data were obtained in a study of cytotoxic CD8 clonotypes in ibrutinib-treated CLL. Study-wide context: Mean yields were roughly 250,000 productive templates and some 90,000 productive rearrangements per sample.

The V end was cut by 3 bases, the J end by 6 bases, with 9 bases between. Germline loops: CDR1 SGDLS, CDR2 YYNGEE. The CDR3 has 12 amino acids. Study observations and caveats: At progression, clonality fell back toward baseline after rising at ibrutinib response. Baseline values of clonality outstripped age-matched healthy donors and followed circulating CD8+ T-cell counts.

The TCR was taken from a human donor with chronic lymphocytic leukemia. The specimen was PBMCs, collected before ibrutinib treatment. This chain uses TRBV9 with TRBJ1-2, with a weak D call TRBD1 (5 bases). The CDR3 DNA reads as TGTGCCAGCAGCGCAGGGATGCATGGCTACACCTTC. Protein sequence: CASSAGMHGYTF.